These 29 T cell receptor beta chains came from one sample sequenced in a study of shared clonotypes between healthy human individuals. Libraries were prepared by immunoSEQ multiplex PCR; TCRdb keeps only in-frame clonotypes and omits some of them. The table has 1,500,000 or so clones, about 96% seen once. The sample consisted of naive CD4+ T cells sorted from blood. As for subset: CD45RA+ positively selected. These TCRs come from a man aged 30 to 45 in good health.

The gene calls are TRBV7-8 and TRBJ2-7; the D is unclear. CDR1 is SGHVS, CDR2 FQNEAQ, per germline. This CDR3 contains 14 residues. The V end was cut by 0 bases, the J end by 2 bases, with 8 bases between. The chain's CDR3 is CASSLALITYEQYF. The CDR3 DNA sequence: TGTGCCAGCAGCTTAGCGCTAATTACCTACGAGCAGTACTTC.

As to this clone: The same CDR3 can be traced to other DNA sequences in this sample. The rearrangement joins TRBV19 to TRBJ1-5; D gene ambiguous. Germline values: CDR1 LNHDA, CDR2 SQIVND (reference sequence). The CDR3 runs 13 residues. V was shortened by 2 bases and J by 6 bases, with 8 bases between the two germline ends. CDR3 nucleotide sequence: TGTGCCAGTAGTATAAGGGTTGGTCAGCCCCAGCATTTT. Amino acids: CASSIRVGQPQHF.

CDR3 sequence reads: CASSWNSGRVGNEQFF. The CDR3 DNA follows: TGCGCCAGCAGCTGGAATAGCGGGAGGGTCGGCAATGAGCAGTTCTTC. V and J are TRBV5-1 and TRBJ2-1; 11 bases are shared with TRBD2. Per germline, CDR1 SGHRS and CDR2 YFSETQ. V shed 3 bases, J shed 6 bases, and the junction held 8 bases outside the gene matches. This CDR3 is built from 16 residues.

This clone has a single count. CDR3 DNA sequence: TGTGCCAGTAGTATAGTTGCTAGCGGGAGGGATACGCAGTATTTT. Amino acids: CASSIVASGRDTQYF. This chain uses TRBV19 with TRBJ2-3; 11 nucleotides line up with TRBD2. Looked up from germline, CDR1 is LNHDA and CDR2 is SQIVND (reference sequence). The V gene end was trimmed by 1 base and the J gene end by 6 bases; junction bases not matched to a gene: 3. The CDR3 consists of 15 residues.

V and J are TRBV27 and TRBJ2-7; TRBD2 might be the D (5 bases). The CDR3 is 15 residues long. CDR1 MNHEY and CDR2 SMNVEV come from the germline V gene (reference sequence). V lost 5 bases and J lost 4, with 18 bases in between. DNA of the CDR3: TGTGCCAGCAGTCTCTCCGGGGTGGAATCTTACGAGCAGTACTTC. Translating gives CASSLSGVESYEQYF.

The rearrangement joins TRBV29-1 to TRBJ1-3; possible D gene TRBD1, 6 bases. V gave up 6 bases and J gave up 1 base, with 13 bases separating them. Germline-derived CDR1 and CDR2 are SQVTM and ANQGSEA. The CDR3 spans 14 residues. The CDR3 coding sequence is TGCAGCGTAGGCGGGACAATGTCTGGAAACACCATATATTTT. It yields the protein CSVGGTMSGNTIYF.

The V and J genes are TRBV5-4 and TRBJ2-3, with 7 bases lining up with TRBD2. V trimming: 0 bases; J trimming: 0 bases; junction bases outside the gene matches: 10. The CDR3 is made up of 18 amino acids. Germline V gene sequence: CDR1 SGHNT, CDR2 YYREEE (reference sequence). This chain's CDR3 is CASSLAISAGLSTDTQYF. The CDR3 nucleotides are TGTGCCAGCAGCTTGGCTATTTCGGCGGGACTAAGCACAGATACGCAGTATTTT.

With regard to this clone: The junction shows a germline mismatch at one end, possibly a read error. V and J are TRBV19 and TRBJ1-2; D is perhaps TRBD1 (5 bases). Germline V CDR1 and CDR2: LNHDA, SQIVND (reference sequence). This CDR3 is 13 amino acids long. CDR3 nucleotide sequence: TGTGCCAGTAGCATAGGACAAACGATTGGCTACACCTTC. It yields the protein CASSIGQTIGYTF.

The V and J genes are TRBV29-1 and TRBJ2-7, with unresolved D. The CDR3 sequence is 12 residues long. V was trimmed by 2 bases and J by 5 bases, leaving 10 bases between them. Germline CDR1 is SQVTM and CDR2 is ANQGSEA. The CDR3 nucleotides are TGCAGCGTTGAACGTGACCAACACGAGCAGTACTTC. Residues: CSVERDQHEQYF.

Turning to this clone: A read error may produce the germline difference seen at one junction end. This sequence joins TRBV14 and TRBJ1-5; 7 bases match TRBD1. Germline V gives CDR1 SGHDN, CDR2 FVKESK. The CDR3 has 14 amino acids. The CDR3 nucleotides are TGTGCCAGCAGCGAAGACGGGACAGATCAGCCCCAGCATTTT. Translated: CASSEDGTDQPQHF.

The CDR3 DNA is TGTGCCAGCAGCCAGCGGACAGGGGGGGATGAGCAGTTCTTC. Translating gives CASSQRTGGDEQFF. This chain links TRBV7-2 with TRBJ2-1; 10 bases agree with TRBD1. J gave up 8 bases and V 5 bases, and 6 bases lay outside the gene matches. The CDR3 is made up of 14 amino acids. CDR1 is SGHTA and CDR2 is FQGNSA in the germline V gene. The full variable domain, in which reference TRBV7-2 and TRBJ2-1 provide the parts outside the CDR3, is GAGVSQSPSNKVTEKGKDVELRCDPISGHTALYWYRQSLGQGLEFLIYFQGNSAPDKSGLPSDRFSAERTGGSVSTLTIQRTQQEDSAVYLCASSQRTGGDEQFFGPGTRLTVL.

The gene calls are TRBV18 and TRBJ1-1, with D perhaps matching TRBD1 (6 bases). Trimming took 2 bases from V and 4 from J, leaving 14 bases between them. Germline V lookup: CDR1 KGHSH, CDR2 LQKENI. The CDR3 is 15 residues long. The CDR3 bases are TGTGCCAGCTCACCATACAGGGATATCGTCACTGAAGCTTTCTTT. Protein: CASSPYRDIVTEAFF.

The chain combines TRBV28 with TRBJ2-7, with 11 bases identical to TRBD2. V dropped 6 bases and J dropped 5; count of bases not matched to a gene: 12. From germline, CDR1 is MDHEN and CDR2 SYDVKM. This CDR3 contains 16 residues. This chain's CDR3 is CASSPQLLAGDDEQYF. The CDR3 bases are TGTGCCAGCAGCCCACAACTACTAGCGGGAGATGACGAGCAGTACTTC.

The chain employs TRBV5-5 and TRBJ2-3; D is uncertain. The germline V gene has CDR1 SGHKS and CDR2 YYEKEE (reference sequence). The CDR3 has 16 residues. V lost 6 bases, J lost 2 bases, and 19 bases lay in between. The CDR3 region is CASISGMSEFTDTQYF. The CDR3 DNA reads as TGTGCCAGCATCTCCGGCATGTCAGAATTCACAGATACGCAGTATTTT.

This chain's CDR3 is CASSYTGYEQYF. In DNA form, the CDR3 reads TGTGCCAGCAGTTACACAGGGTACGAGCAGTACTTC. The V gene is TRBV7-9, the J gene TRBJ2-7, with TRBD1 as a possible D gene (6 bases). Germline CDR1 and CDR2: SEHNR and FQNEAQ (reference sequence). The CDR3 is made up of 12 amino acids. The germline V and J ends were trimmed by 6 bases and 4 bases, with 10 bases remaining between them.

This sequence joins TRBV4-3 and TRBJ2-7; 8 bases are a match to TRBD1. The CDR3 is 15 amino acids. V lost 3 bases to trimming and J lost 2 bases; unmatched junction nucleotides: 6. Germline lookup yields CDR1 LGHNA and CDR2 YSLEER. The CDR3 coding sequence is TGCGCCAGCAGCCAGTACAGGGGGTCTACCTACGAGCAGTACTTC. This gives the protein CASSQYRGSTYEQYF.

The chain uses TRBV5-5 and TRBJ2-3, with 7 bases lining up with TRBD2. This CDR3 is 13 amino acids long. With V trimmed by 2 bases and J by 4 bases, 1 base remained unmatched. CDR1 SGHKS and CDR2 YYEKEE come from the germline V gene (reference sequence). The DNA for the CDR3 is TGTGCCAGCAGCTTAACTAGCGCAGATACGCAGTATTTT. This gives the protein CASSLTSADTQYF.

The CDR3 spells CASSELGFYGYTF. The CDR3 DNA sequence: TGTGCCAGCAGTGAGCTGGGTTTCTATGGCTACACCTTC. The rearrangement joins TRBV28 to TRBJ1-2; D not resolved. The CDR3 runs to 13 residues. The germline V gene encodes CDR1 MDHEN and CDR2 SYDVKM. The V gene lost 5 bases and the J gene lost 4 bases, with 11 bases spanning the gap.

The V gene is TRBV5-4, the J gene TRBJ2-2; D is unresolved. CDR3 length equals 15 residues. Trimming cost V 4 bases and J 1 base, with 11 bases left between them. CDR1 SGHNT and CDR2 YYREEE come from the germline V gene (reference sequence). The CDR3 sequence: CASSVDSRNTGELFF. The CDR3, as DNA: TGTGCCAGCAGCGTCGATAGTCGGAACACCGGGGAGCTGTTTTTT.

The CDR3 reads CASSPGLAGELFF. CDR3 nucleotides: TGTGCCAGCAGCCCGGGTTTAGCCGGGGAGCTGTTTTTT. The chain has TRBV5-4 and TRBJ2-2, with no clear D. Germline V gene sequence: CDR1 SGHNT, CDR2 YYREEE (reference sequence). With 4 bases removed from V and 6 bases from J, the gap between germline ends came to 10 bases. This CDR3 comprises 13 residues.

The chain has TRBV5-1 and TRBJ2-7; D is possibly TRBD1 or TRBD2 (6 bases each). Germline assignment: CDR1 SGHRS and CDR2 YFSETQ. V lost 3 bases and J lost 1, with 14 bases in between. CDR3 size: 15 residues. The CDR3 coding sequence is TGCGCCAGCAGCTCGCGACAGGCGGGATCCTACGAGCAGTACTTC. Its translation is CASSSRQAGSYEQYF. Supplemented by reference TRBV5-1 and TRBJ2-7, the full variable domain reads KAGVTQTPRYLIKTRGQQVTLSCSPISGHRSVSWYQQTPGQGLQFLFEYFSETQRNKGNFPGRFSGRQFSNSRSEMNVSTLELGDSALYLCASSSRQAGSYEQYFGPGTRLTVT.

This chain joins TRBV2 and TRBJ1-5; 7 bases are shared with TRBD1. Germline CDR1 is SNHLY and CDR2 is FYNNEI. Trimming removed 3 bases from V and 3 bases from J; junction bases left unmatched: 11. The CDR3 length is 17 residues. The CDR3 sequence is CASSDPYDTGDNQPQHF. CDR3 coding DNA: TGTGCCAGCAGTGACCCGTACGATACAGGGGACAATCAGCCCCAGCATTTT. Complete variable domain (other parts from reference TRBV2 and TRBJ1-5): EPEVTQTPSHQVTQMGQEVILRCVPISNHLYFYWYRQILGQKVEFLVSFYNNEISEKSEIFDDQFSVERPDGSNFTLKIRSTKLEDSAMYFCASSDPYDTGDNQPQHFGDGTRLSIL.

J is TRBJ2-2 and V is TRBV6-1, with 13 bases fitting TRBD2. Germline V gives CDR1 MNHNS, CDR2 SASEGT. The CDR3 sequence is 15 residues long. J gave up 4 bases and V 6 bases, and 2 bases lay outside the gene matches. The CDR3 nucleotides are TGTGCCAGCAGAAGGACTAGCGGGAGCACCGGGGAGCTGTTTTTT. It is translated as CASRRTSGSTGELFF.

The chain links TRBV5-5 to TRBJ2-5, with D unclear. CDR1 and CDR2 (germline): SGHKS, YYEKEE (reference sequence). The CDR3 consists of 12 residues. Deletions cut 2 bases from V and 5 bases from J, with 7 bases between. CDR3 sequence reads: CASSFLLETQYF. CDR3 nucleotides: TGTGCCAGCAGCTTCCTACTGGAGACCCAGTACTTC.

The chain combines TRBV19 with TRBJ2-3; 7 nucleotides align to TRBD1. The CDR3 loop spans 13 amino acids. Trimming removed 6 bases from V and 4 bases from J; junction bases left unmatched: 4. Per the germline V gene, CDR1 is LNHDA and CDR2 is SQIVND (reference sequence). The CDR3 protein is CASRETGPDTQYF. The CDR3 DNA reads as TGTGCCAGTAGGGAGACAGGGCCAGATACGCAGTATTTT.

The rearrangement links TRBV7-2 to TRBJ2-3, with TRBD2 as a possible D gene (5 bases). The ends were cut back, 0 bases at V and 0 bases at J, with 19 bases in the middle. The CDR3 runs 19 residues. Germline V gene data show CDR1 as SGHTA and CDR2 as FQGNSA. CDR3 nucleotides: TGTGCCAGCAGCTTAGCTTGGCCTGGGAGTCCGACTAGCACAGATACGCAGTATTTT. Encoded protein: CASSLAWPGSPTSTDTQYF.

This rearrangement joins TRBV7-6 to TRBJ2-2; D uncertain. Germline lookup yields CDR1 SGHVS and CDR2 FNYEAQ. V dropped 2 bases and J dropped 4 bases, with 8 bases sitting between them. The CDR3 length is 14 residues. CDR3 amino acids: CASSLLGGTGELFF. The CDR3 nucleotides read TGTGCCAGCAGCTTATTAGGTGGCACCGGGGAGCTGTTTTTT.

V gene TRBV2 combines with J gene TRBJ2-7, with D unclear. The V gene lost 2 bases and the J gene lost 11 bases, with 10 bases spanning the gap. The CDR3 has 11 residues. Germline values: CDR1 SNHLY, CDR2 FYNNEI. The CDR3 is CASSENSPEYF. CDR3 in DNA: TGTGCCAGCAGTGAAAACAGCCCGGAGTACTTC.

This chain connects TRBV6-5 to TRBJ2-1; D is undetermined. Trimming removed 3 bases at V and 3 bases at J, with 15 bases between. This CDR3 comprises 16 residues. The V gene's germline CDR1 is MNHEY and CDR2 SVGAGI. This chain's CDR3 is CASSYLGRRNYNEQFF. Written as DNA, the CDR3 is TGTGCCAGCAGTTATTTAGGAAGAAGGAACTACAATGAGCAGTTCTTC.